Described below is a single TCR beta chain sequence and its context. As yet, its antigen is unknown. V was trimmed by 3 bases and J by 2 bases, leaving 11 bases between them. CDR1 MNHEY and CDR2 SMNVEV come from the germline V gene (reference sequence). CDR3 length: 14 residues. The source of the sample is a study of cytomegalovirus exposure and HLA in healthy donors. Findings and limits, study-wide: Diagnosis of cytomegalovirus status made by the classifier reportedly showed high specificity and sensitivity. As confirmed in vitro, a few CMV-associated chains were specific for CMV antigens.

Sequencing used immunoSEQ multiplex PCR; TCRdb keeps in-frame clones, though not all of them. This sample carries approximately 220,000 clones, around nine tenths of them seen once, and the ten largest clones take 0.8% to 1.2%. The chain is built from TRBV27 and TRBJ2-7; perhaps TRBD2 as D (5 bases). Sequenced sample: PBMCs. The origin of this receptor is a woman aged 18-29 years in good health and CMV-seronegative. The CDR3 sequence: CASSLRVSTYEQYF. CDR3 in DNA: TGTGCCAGCAGTTTGAGGGTCTCCACCTACGAGCAGTACTTC.